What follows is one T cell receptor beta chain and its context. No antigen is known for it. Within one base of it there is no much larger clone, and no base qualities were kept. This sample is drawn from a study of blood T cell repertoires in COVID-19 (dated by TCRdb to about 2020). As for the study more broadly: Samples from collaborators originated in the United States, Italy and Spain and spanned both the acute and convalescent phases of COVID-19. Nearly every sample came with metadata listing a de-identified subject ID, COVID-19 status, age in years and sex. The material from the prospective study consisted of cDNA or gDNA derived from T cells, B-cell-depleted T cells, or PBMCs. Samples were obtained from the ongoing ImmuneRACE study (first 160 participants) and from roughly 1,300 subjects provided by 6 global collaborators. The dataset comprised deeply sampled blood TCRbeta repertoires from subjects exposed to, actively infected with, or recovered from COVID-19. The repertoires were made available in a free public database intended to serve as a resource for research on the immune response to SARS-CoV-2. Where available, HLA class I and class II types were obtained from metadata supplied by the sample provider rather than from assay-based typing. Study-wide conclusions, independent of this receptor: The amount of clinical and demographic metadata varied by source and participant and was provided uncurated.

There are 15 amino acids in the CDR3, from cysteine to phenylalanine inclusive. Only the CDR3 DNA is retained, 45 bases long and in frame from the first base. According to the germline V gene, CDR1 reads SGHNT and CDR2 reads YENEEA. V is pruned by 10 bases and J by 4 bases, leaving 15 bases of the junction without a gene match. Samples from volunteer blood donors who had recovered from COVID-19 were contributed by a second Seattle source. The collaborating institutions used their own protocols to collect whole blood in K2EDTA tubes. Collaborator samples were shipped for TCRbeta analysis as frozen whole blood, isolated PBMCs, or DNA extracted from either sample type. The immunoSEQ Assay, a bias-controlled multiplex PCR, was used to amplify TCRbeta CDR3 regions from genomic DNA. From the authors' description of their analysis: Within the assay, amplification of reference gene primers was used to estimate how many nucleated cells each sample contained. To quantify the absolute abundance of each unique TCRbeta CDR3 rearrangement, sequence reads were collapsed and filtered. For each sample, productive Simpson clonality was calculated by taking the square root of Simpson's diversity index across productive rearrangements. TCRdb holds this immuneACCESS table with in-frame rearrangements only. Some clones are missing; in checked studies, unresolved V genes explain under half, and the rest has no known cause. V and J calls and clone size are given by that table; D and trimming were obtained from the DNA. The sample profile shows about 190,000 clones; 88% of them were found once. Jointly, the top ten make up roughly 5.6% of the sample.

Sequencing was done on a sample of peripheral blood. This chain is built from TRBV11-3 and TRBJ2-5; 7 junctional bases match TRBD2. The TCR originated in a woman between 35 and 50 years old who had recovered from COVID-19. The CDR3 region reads CATSPGSGKRETQYF. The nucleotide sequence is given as TGTGCCACCTCACCCGGAAGCGGGAAGAGAGAGACCCAGTACTTC.